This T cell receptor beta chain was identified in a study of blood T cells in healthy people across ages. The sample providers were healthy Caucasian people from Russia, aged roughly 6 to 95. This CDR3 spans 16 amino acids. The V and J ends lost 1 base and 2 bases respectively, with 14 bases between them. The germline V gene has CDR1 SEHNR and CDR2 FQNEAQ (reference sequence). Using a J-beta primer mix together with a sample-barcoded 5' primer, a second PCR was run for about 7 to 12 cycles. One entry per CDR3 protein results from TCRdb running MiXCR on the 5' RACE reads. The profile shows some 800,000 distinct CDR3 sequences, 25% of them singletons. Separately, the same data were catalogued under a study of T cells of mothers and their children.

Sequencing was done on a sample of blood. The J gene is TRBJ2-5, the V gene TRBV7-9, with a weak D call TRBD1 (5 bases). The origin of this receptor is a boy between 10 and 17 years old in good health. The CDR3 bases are TGTGCCAGCAGCTTAGAAGGGGCCAGACCTCAAGAGACCCAGTACTTC. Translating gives CASSLEGARPQETQYF.